This T cell receptor (beta chain) was retrieved from a study of cytomegalovirus exposure and HLA in healthy donors (TCRdb year 2017). General notes on the study: In an earlier analysis of 550 to 750 of the donors, approximately 300 Gb of sequence data and 117 million unique TCR beta sequences from about 180 million T cells were reported. Donor age, sex, ethnicity and CMV serostatus were collected together with the repertoire data. All discovery cohort repertoires had been generated on a single sequencing platform. To decide whether each TCR beta V gene segment behaved as functional or pseudogenic, an earlier analysis of some 600 of the donors relied on high-throughput TCR beta sequencing. A separate validation cohort of about 110 different subjects was used in addition to the approximately 640-subject first cohort. The T cell repertoires of roughly 660 subjects were profiled by immunosequencing and related to cytomegalovirus serostatus. The study was designed to test whether signatures of past pathogen exposure could be identified by cataloging public T cell receptors. To predict cytomegalovirus infection status, the study combined high-throughput TCR immunosequencing, statistical association of individual TCRs with disease status, and machine learning. A later analysis re-examined previously published TCR beta repertoires from just over 650 donors and added high-resolution HLA genotyping to investigate patterns of TCR occurrence. A later genetic analysis took genome-wide SNP genotypes for about three fifths of the roughly 670 donors and used that subset as a discovery cohort. Typing coverage differed by locus: A, B, C, DRB1 and DQB1 were typed in about 620-630 donors, DQA1 in 522, DPA1 in around 610, and DPB1 in just under 490. Roughly 300 gigabases of sequencing data and 75 million to 85 million unique TCR sequences made up an early release that covered around 640 HLA-typed donors. Among under 450 genotyped donors of the cohort, an average of 235,054 unique TCR beta nucleotide sequences were sequenced per donor, roughly a sixth of them non-productive. Because of strong linkage in the cohort, five DR-DQ haplotypes were treated as single units for association and clustering. The genetic ancestry cluster associated with self-reported Caucasian donors included 70% to 85% of the approximately 430 genotyped donors. Rather than using new phenotypic data, the later analysis identified candidate immune exposures from TCR beta sequences and from how often those sequences occurred across donors. HLA typing covered class I and class II loci at four-digit resolution. Results and caveats for the whole study, not just this receptor: Strong co-occurrence of HLA alleles, especially DR and DQ, made assigning TCR associations to individual alleles difficult. The earlier analysis of approximately 560 of the donors excluded around 17 rarely observed V segments, including chromosome 9 orphons, because counts were too low. Most TCR sequences were seen in very few donors, while some public TCRs were found in many individuals. Linkage disequilibrium might explain the correlated functional status among segregating V segments, but an unknown experimental factor could not be excluded. A total of some 180 TCR beta chains were listed by the study as associated with cytomegalovirus. A later genetic analysis reported fewer N-insertions in productive TCRs among donors in an Asian-associated ancestry cluster than the roughly 640-donor mean. The cohort was sequenced for TCR beta chains only, and without alpha or paired-chain data the features that could be detected were limited. CMV serostatus was the only immune exposure information available for the cohort. Some IMGT-functional V segments, including TRBV6-2 and TRBV6-3, could not be told apart with the 87-base-pair reads, so those segments were excluded. A group of highly shared sequence variants was considered likely to be a technical artifact of the sequencing pipeline. In a later analysis, most CMV-associated TCR beta chains were found to appear HLA-restricted, with HLA associations seemingly driven largely by CMV exposure. An association between a missense DCLRE1C variant and V-gene and J-gene trimming of TCR beta chains was found in a later genetic analysis and replicated in an independent cohort. The classifier was reported to diagnose cytomegalovirus status with high specificity and sensitivity in both the original and validation cohorts. Because some donors lacked HLA typing at each locus, the association tests relied only on the typed subset. An earlier analysis of 587 of the donors showed that most TCR beta V segments appeared in productive rearrangements either about 90% or about 30% of the time, which broadly matched IMGT annotations. Presence/absence analyses assumed roughly uniform sequencing depth across donors, an assumption that may not hold. In vitro tests confirmed that a few of the cytomegalovirus-associated TCR beta chains recognize cytomegalovirus antigens. A further reported finding was that TCR beta sequences accurately predicted the HLA-A and HLA-B alleles for most subjects in the first cohort. In a later analysis, HLA-associated TCR beta chains were found to be more clonally expanded and to have lower generation probabilities than equally common non-associated chains. A later analysis found that TCR association rates varied across HLA loci, with DRB1 alleles showing the most associated TCRs and HLA-C alleles the fewest. In a later analysis, some 17,000 TCR beta sequences were associated with specific HLA alleles at a false discovery rate of 0.05. According to a later analysis, parvovirus B19, influenza, CMV and Epstein-Barr virus appeared linked to several top co-occurrence clusters. The authors suggested that the approach could potentially be extended to other disease states and immunological phenotypes.

This clone was seen a handful of times. What this receptor recognizes is not known. Per-nucleotide qualities are absent, and no much larger clonotype sits a single base away. In total, about 650 healthy bone marrow donors made up the cohort. All cohort members were sampled while nominally healthy, although unrecorded immune exposures were likely present. The donor tested CMV seropositive, placing the donor among the 289 seropositive members of the cohort. A peripheral blood sample was provided by each donor, and peripheral blood mononuclear cells were used for TCR beta sequencing. The Qiagen DNeasy Blood Extraction Kit was used to extract genomic DNA from the blood cell samples. Libraries came from the immunoSEQ multiplex PCR assay. For the multiplex PCR, a mixture combining 60 forward primers for TCR Vbeta segments and 13 reverse primers for TCR Jbeta segments was used. The CDR3 region of rearranged TCR beta genes was amplified from genomic DNA with a multiplex PCR assay. On the Illumina HiSeq System, the amplified TCR beta libraries were sequenced as 87-base-pair reads. The paper's processing steps were these. A later analysis counted approximately 84 million unique TCR beta chains across the 670 or so repertoires, and 10 million to 12 million of these chains were shared by at least two donors. Raw reads were error-corrected and collapsed into unique sequences with a nearest-neighbor algorithm that merged closely related sequences to remove PCR and sequencing errors. CDR3 sequences were aligned to IMGT reference sequences to assign V, D and J gene segments. For a sequence to be retained, a match of at least six nucleotides was required to both a V gene segment and a J gene segment. A rearrangement was called productive if the CDR3 had no stop codons and remained in frame with V and J, and every other rearrangement was called non-productive. CDR3 was defined according to IMGT convention as the region running from the second conserved V-encoded cysteine to the conserved J-encoded phenylalanine. The earlier analysis of 587 of the donors excluded sequences that lacked an unambiguous match to a single V gene segment. In an earlier analysis of several hundred of the donors, V segments were called functional above 56.7% productive rearrangements and were called segregating when the between-donor standard deviation exceeded 5%. A statistical classification framework was developed to diagnose cytomegalovirus status using the catalog of TCR beta chain sequences. V and J gene assignment, in a later analysis, came from comparing TCR nucleotide sequences with IMGT/GENE-DB human TR gene sequences. Using the TCRdist pipeline, a later analysis assigned CDR3 sequences along with most-parsimonious VDJ recombination scenarios. In a later analysis, each TCR beta chain was defined by its CDR3 amino acid sequence together with its V-gene family, and reads without a unique V-gene family were excluded. To address suspected cross-contamination and a sequencing artifact, a later analysis removed some 620 highly shared, low-generation-probability nucleotide sequences. In a later analysis, a clonal expansion index for each public chain was calculated from normalized within-repertoire ranks of inferred template counts. Generation probabilities in a later analysis came from a VDJ recombination model fitted to out-of-frame rearrangements, and those results were checked against IGoR. Hypergeometric tests were used in a later analysis to score TCR-TCR, TCR-HLA and TCR-CMV co-occurrence, with a repertoire-size bias correction applied to the TCR pairs. False discovery rates were estimated in a later analysis by permuting HLA or CMV assignments 20 times. In a later analysis, co-occurring TCRs were grouped with DBSCAN, and TCRdist sequence similarity was added when clustering was performed within HLA-allele-positive subsets. Repertoires with fewer than 30,000 or more than 120,000 public chains, plus five repertoires with anomalous nucleotide sharing, were excluded from co-occurrence clustering. TCRdb re-hosts the immuneACCESS table, in-frame sequences only. Its copies lack some clones; in the studies checked, an unresolved V gene accounts for under half of them, and the cause for the rest is not known. V and J calls plus clone size are reproduced from that table; the DNA served to infer D and trimming. In this sample the table shows about 160,000 clones, 60% to 85% of which occur a single time. The top ten clones comprise roughly 2.1% of the sample.

For CDR1 and CDR2, the germline V gene lists SGHDT and YYEEEE. The CDR3 contains 11 residues, cysteine and phenylalanine counted. Kept here is only the CDR3 DNA, which spans 33 bases and is read in frame from base 1. Relative to germline, V is 6 bases shorter and J is 6 bases shorter, with 8 bases between their ends. The receptor was isolated from a man in his fifties or sixties in good health and CMV-seropositive. The rearranged segments are TRBV5-6 and TRBJ2-3; tentative D gene TRBD1, with 6 bases matching. Source material: PBMCs. The CDR3 in this case is CASNREDTQYF. DNA sequence: TGTGCCAGCAACAGGGAGGATACGCAGTATTTT.